Listed here is a single T cell receptor beta chain. What antigen it recognizes has not been identified. It has no much larger one-base neighbor in the sample; base qualities were not kept. These data belong to a study of T cell responses to AZD1222 COVID-19 vaccine (dated by TCRdb to the early 2020s). General notes on the study: Because spike-specific TCR depth and breadth did not differ between the two schedules, AZD1222 recipients who got a second dose at roughly 4 weeks were pooled with those who got a second dose at roughly 12 weeks. TCR sequencing covered approximately 230 trial participants: about 210 given two doses of AZD1222 and 26 given two doses of MenACWY control vaccine. Trial participants were enrolled by age into 18-55, 56-69 and 70-plus year subgroups, with 148, 28 and 57 TCR-sequenced participants respectively.

In the paper's terms, the time point label means: baseline before first vaccination. Vaccinee samples came from UK trials COV001 and COV002, including a single-blind randomized controlled phase 2/3 trial of AZD1222 (ChAdOx1 nCoV-19) in healthy adults. For TCRbeta chain sequencing, PBMC samples from trial participants were taken at day 0 and at day 28 after the second dose. V is pared back by 4 bases and J by 5 bases, with 12 bases lying between the germline termini. Sequences SGHRS (CDR1) and YFSETQ (CDR2) are obtained from the germline V gene. Inclusive of the bounding cysteine and phenylalanine, the CDR3 is 13 residues long. Only the CDR3 part of the read is kept: 39 bases, read in frame from the first base. The CDR3 regions of human TCRbeta chains were analyzed by immunosequencing. For the original study's pipeline: Repertoire TCRs were checked for matches against a reference library of SARS-CoV-2-specific TCRs that had been generated using the MIRA antigen-specificity platform. Breadth meant the fraction of unique TCRs that were SARS-CoV-2-associated, whereas depth meant the fraction of total T cells that were SARS-CoV-2-associated. Using the MIRA data, every spike-specific TCR was mapped to the spike region that the TCR reacted to and assigned to either a CD4 or a CD8 class. Log10-transformed breadth and depth values were compared by one-way ANOVA with Sidak's multiple comparisons tests. This is the immuneACCESS table as TCRdb keeps it, with only in-frame sequences that have V and J called. A part of the clones is gone; compared with another copy, unresolved V genes explain less than half, and the rest is unexplained. D and trimming come from the DNA, and the V and J calls and clone size come from that table. This sample gives about 180,000 clones in total; 80% to 90% of them show up just once. Of the sample, approximately 0.5% falls within the top ten clones.

Overall study results and their limits: Participants were mostly white British and included more females than males, and it was suggested by the authors that clonal diversity may have been underestimated. Conclusions about previously exposed vaccinees are limited, since just five or six AZD1222 recipients were seropositive for SARS-CoV-2 at baseline. Reportedly, almost half of the unique spike-specific TCRs recognized epitopes lying outside the regions that are mutated in the B.1.351 and B.1.1.7 variants. After two AZD1222 doses, both the breadth and the depth of spike-specific TCRs were significantly higher than at day 0 and than in MenACWY recipients. The vaccine-associated CD4 TCRs covered the entire spike protein, and the dominant responses fell in regions 160-218 and 743-854. Because no samples from the day 14 peak response were available, repertoires could be characterized only after the peak T cell response. The 56-69-year group was small, and its depth increase did not reach significance, likely because of low power.

The receptor chain draws on TRBV5-1 and TRBJ1-2, with no reliable assignment of the D segment. The source material was peripheral blood, sampled on day 0 of AZD1222 vaccination. The sequence derives from an adult in good health. The nucleotide sequence reads as follows: TGCGCCAGCAGCGAGGGCCCTGGATATGGCTACACCTTC. It is translated as CASSEGPGYGYTF.